The 25 T cell receptor beta chains reported below all come from one sample, sequenced in a study of Ad26.COV2.S vaccination and SARS-CoV-2 variants. Treatment described: some 20 received Ad26.COV2.S at low or high dose, single or two shots; roughly five received placebo; per-sample allocation not given. Samples were taken on day 63 after the first vaccine or placebo injection. Sequencing was performed with immunoSEQ multiplex PCR; in TCRdb, only in-frame clones are kept and a portion is missing. This table has hundreds of thousands of clones, 75% to 95% appearing once. Sequencing used peripheral blood, obtained in a trial of Ad26.COV2.S vaccine versus placebo. Receptors originate from a person between 18 and 65 years old who received the Ad26.COV2.S COVID-19 vaccine or a placebo.

This chain joins TRBV2 and TRBJ1-2, with D maybe TRBD1 (6 bases). V lost 7 bases to trimming and J lost 2 bases, with 14 bases between them. The CDR3 spans 14 residues. Germline CDR1 reads SNHLY; CDR2 reads FYNNEI. CDR3 region: CASTPEGGNYGYTF. As DNA, the CDR3 is TGTGCCAGCACCCCAGAAGGGGGGAACTATGGCTACACCTTC.

CDR3: CASSQEGGEQFF. The CDR3 nucleotides read TGCGCCAGCAGCCAAGAGGGGGGTGAGCAGTTCTTC. The J gene is TRBJ2-1, the V gene TRBV4-1; D might be TRBD2 (6 bases). Trimming pared 0 bases from V and 9 bases from J, leaving 6 bases between. The CDR3 spans 12 residues. Germline assignment: CDR1 MGHRA and CDR2 YSYEKL.

The V call is TRBV18, the J call TRBJ2-1; tentative D call: TRBD1 (5 bases). Trimming shortened V by 3 bases and J by 2 bases, and 11 bases separated the two germline ends. Germline CDR1 is KGHSH and CDR2 is LQKENI. CDR3 length: 15 amino acids. The CDR3 DNA reads as TGTGCCAGCTCACCCAGGGCCCCCGCCTACAATGAGCAGTTCTTC. It codes for CASSPRAPAYNEQFF.

This clone was recorded a few times. This rearrangement joins TRBV14 to TRBJ2-7, with 9 bases matching TRBD2. The CDR3 runs 13 residues. Losses at the gene ends were 8 bases for V and 3 bases for J; bases not matched to a gene: 5. CDR1 and CDR2 (germline): SGHDN, FVKESK. CDR3 protein: CASSLAGYYEQYF. Written as DNA, the CDR3 is TGTGCCAGCTCCCTAGCGGGGTACTACGAGCAGTACTTC.

This clone was seen just once. The gene calls are TRBV25-1 and TRBJ2-1, with D possibly being TRBD2 (6 bases). V lost 2 bases to trimming and J lost 6 bases, with 14 bases between them. The CDR3 loop spans 15 amino acids. Per the germline V gene, CDR1 is MGHDK and CDR2 is SYGVNS. CDR3 bases: TGTGCCAGCAGTGAAAGGCTAGCGAGGGCCAATGAGCAGTTCTTC. Amino acids: CASSERLARANEQFF.

The chain carries TRBV7-6 and TRBJ1-5; TRBD1 matches 7 bases. Germline V lookup: CDR1 SGHVS, CDR2 FNYEAQ. The V segment lost 2 bases and the J segment 6 bases; nucleotides outside the gene matches: 10. The CDR3 is 16 amino acids. CDR3 residues: CASSLSPGGGGQPQHF. The CDR3 DNA reads TGTGCCAGCAGCTTATCCCCAGGGGGAGGGGGTCAGCCCCAGCATTTT.

CDR3 residues: CASSGGDTEAFF. The CDR3 DNA sequence: TGTGCCAGCTCAGGGGGCGACACTGAAGCTTTCTTT. This chain uses TRBV18 with TRBJ1-1, with a possible D match to TRBD1 (6 bases). The CDR3 sequence is 12 residues long. V was cut by 5 bases and J by 3 bases, with 7 bases left in between. Looked up from germline, CDR1 is KGHSH and CDR2 is LQKENI.

This clone occurred once. The chain employs TRBV6-2 or TRBV6-3 and TRBJ1-2, with a tentative D call TRBD1 (6 bases). The CDR3 runs to 15 residues. The V gene lost 1 base and the J gene lost 3 bases, with 12 bases spanning the gap. The germline gives CDR1 MNHEY, CDR2 SVGEGT. Written as DNA, the CDR3 is TGTGCCAGCAGTTACTGGGCAGGGGACGACTATGGCTACACCTTC. Its translation is CASSYWAGDDYGYTF.

The chain is built from TRBV18 and TRBJ1-1, with 7 positions matching TRBD1. V dropped 4 bases and J dropped 10; count of bases not matched to a gene: 9. CDR3 length: 13 residues. Per the germline V gene, CDR1 is KGHSH and CDR2 is LQKENI. CDR3 loop: CASSHDRVNGAFF. Written as DNA, the CDR3 is TGTGCCAGCTCACATGACAGGGTTAATGGAGCTTTCTTT.

This clone was found a few times. V and J are TRBV27 and TRBJ1-6; D remains ambiguous. Germline assignment: CDR1 MNHEY and CDR2 SMNVEV (reference sequence). This CDR3 is 13 amino acids long. Deletions cut 3 bases from V and 12 bases from J, with 12 bases between. CDR3 sequence reads: CASSLANFQPLHF. CDR3 coding DNA: TGTGCCAGCAGTTTGGCCAACTTCCAACCCCTCCACTTT.

This sequence joins TRBV2 and TRBJ1-3; D unclear. The germline V gene encodes CDR1 SNHLY and CDR2 FYNNEI. Trimming cost V 4 bases and J 4 bases, with 8 bases left between them. This CDR3 has 13 amino acids. The chain's CDR3 is CASSAGMGNTIYF. The CDR3 DNA reads TGTGCCAGCAGTGCGGGTATGGGAAACACCATATATTTT.

This sequence joins TRBV18 and TRBJ2-1, with no clear D. Germline assignment: CDR1 KGHSH and CDR2 LQKENI. Trimming took 2 bases from V and 0 from J, leaving 11 bases between them. The CDR3 sequence is 16 residues long. The CDR3 spells CASSPVELSSYNEQFF. CDR3 sequence (DNA): TGTGCCAGCTCACCAGTGGAGTTGAGCTCCTACAATGAGCAGTTCTTC.

The gene calls are TRBV3-1 (or the pseudogene TRBV3-2) and TRBJ1-2, with D uncertain. In germline, CDR1 is LGHDT, CDR2 YNNKEL (reference sequence). Trimming stripped 0 bases from V and 7 bases from J, with 15 bases between. This CDR3 has 15 amino acids. Here the CDR3 DNA reads TGTGCCAGCAGCCAAGACTGGGGTCCTTATCGTGGCTACACCTTC. It yields the protein CASSQDWGPYRGYTF.

This chain joins TRBV9 and TRBJ2-2, with 7 bases lining up with TRBD1. The CDR3 runs to 14 residues. Germline CDR1 reads SGDLS; CDR2 reads YYNGEE. V dropped 3 bases and J dropped 5; count of bases not matched to a gene: 4. The CDR3 spells CASSEGAWTGELFF. The DNA for the CDR3 is TGTGCCAGCAGCGAGGGGGCATGGACCGGGGAGCTGTTTTTT.

The V and J genes are TRBV6-1 and TRBJ1-5; no firm D call. CDR1 is MNHNS and CDR2 is SASEGT in the germline V gene. The CDR3 extends over 15 amino acids. V dropped 0 bases and J dropped 5 bases, with 11 bases sitting between them. In nucleotides, the CDR3 is TGTGCCAGCAGTGAAGCGGACGGGGTCTATCAGCCCCAGCATTTT. The encoded protein is CASSEADGVYQPQHF.

The CDR3 spells CASSNTGLPDTQYF. DNA for the CDR3: TGCGCCAGCAGCAACACAGGGCTCCCAGATACGCAGTATTTT. The gene calls are TRBV5-1 and TRBJ2-3, with D perhaps TRBD1 (6 bases). The V gene's germline CDR1 is SGHRS and CDR2 YFSETQ. V shed 4 bases and J shed 4 bases, with 13 bases lying between them. The CDR3 totals 14 residues.

The chain combines TRBV5-1 with TRBJ2-5; 7 bases align to TRBD1. Germline V CDR1 and CDR2: SGHRS, YFSETQ. With V trimmed by 3 bases and J by 1 base, 15 bases remained unmatched. This CDR3 has 18 amino acids. The CDR3 bases are TGCGCCAGCAGCTCCAACCCCTCGACAGGGAGTATCCAAGAGACCCAGTACTTC. Encoded protein: CASSSNPSTGSIQETQYF.

The chain uses TRBV6-5 and TRBJ2-1; 11 bases map to TRBD2. The CDR3 sequence is 14 residues long. With V trimmed by 2 bases and J by 9 bases, 3 bases remained unmatched. Germline assignment: CDR1 MNHEY and CDR2 SVGAGI. The chain's CDR3 is CASSYASGRSEQFF. The CDR3 DNA reads TGTGCCAGCAGTTACGCTAGCGGGAGGTCTGAGCAGTTCTTC.

The chain combines TRBV6-2 or TRBV6-3 with TRBJ1-2; D remains unclear. Germline V gene sequence: CDR1 MNHEY, CDR2 SVGEGT. Trimming cost V 1 base and J 1 base, with 16 bases left between them. The CDR3 runs 17 residues. The CDR3 protein is CASSYYGGFQLNYGYTF. The CDR3 nucleotides are TGTGCCAGCAGTTACTATGGCGGGTTTCAACTTAACTATGGCTACACCTTC.

The chain links TRBV12-5 to TRBJ1-1; TRBD1 agrees at 8 bases. Germline trimming cut 3 bases from V and 7 bases from J; bases unmatched to any gene: 1. This CDR3 is built from 12 residues. Germline loops: CDR1 LGHNT, CDR2 FRNRAP. The CDR3 loop reads CASGFGQGEAFF. The CDR3 region has the DNA TGTGCTAGTGGTTTTGGACAGGGTGAAGCTTTCTTT.

The chain recombines TRBV19 with TRBJ2-2, with D hard to call. CDR1 and CDR2 from the germline V gene are LNHDA and SQIVND (reference sequence). Between the trimmed V and J ends, which lost 3 bases and 4 bases, there was a span of 12 bases. The CDR3 has 15 amino acids. In DNA form, the CDR3 reads TGTGCCAGTAGTATTTCTAGAGTTTCCACCGGGGAGCTGTTTTTT. Translated, it gives CASSISRVSTGELFF.

This chain connects TRBV29-1 to TRBJ2-7; 10 bases fit TRBD1. This CDR3 spans 15 amino acids. Germline assignment: CDR1 SQVTM and CDR2 ANQGSEA. The V and J ends lost 6 bases and 1 base, in that order; junction bases with no gene match: 9. The CDR3, as DNA: TGCAGCGTGTGCTTTGGGACAGGGGCATCCTACGAGCAGTACTTC. Translating it yields CSVCFGTGASYEQYF.

The chain links TRBV12-3 or TRBV12-4 to TRBJ1-5, with D perhaps TRBD1 (6 bases). The CDR3 is 13 residues long. V lost 5 bases and J 5 bases, leaving 10 bases between the germline ends. The DNA of the CDR3 is TGTGCCAGCAGTCTCAGGGGATATCAGCCCCAGCATTTT. It is translated as CASSLRGYQPQHF.

The CDR3 region is CASSQQTSGGIGYNEQFF. The CDR3 bases are TGCGCCAGCAGCCAACAAACTAGCGGAGGAATCGGCTACAATGAGCAGTTCTTC. The chain carries TRBV4-1 and TRBJ2-1; TRBD2 matches 8 bases. Germline trimming cut 2 bases from V and 3 bases from J; bases unmatched to any gene: 12. The CDR3 loop spans 18 amino acids. Per germline, CDR1 MGHRA and CDR2 YSYEKL.

The rearrangement links TRBV5-6 to TRBJ1-2, with a possible D match to TRBD1 (6 bases). V lost 6 bases to trimming and J lost 8 bases, with 20 bases between them. Germline V lookup: CDR1 SGHDT, CDR2 YYEEEE. CDR3 length equals 14 residues. The CDR3, as DNA: TGTGCCAGCACCCTTGTTGCAGGGGTGGGGGGCTACACCTTC. Translating it yields CASTLVAGVGGYTF. The whole variable domain, remainder taken from reference TRBV5-6 and TRBJ1-2, is DAGVTQSPTHLIKTRGQQVTLRCSPKSGHDTVSWYQQALGQGPQFIFQYYEEEERQRGNFPDRFSGHQFPNYSSELNVNALLLGDSALYLCASTLVAGVGGYTFGSGTRLTVV.